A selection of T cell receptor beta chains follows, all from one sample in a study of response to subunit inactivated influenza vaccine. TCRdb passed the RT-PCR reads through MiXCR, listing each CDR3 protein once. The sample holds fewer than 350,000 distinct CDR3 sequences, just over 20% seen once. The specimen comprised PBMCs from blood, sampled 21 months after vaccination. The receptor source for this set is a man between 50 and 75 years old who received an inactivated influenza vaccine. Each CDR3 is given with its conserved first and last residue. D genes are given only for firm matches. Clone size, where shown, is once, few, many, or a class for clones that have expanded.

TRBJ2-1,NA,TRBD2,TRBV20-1,TGCAGTGCTAGACTTCCGGGACTAGCGGGAGTAAAGCAGTTCTTC,CSARLPGLAGVKQFF
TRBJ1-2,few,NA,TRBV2,TGTGCCAGCAGCATAGACCCCGGGGGAGTAGGCTACACCTTC,CASSIDPGGVGYTF
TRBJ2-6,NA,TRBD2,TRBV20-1,TGCAGTGCTAGAGTTACTCTTCTTACCGGGAGGACGACCTCTGGGGCCAACGTCCTGACTTTC,CSARVTLLTGRTTSGANVLTF
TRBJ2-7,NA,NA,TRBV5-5,TGTGCCAGCAGCTTGGTAATTGGTCGGAGTTTTAATAGGGAGTACTTC,CASSLVIGRSFNREYF
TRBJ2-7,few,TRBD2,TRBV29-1,TGCAGTGCCGCGGGGACTAGAGGTTCCAACGAGCAGTACTTC,CSAAGTRGSNEQYF
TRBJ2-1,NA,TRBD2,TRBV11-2,TGTGCCAGCAGCCGACCCCTAAGACTAGCGGGAGGGCCTGGTTCCTACAATGAGCAGTTCTTC,CASSRPLRLAGGPGSYNEQFF
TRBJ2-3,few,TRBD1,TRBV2,TGTGCCAGCAGTCCCGGGACAGGGGGAATCACAGATACGCAGTATTTT,CASSPGTGGITDTQYF
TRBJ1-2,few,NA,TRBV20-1,TGCAGTGCTAGGGCCTATGGCTACACCTTC,CSARAYGYTF
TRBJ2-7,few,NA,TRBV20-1,TGCAGTGCTACCTGGACTTCCACCTTCGAGCAGTACTTC,CSATWTSTFEQYF
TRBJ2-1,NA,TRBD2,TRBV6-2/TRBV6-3,TGTGCCAGCATCCAGCGGCGGGAGGGCCGAAATGAGCAGTTCTTC,CASIQRREGRNEQFF
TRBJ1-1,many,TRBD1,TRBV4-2,TGTGCCAGCAGCCCCCCGACAGGGACTGAAGCTTTCTTT,CASSPPTGTEAFF
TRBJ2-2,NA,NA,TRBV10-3,TGTGCCATCAGTGTTGCAGAGAACACCGGGGAGCTGTTTTTT,CAISVAENTGELFF
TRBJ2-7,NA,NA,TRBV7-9,TGTGCCAGCAGCCCTGACAGGCCCCACGAGCAGTACTTC,CASSPDRPHEQYF
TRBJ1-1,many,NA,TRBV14,TGTGCCAGCAGCAAGGGACCGAAAGCTTTCTTT,CASSKGPKAFF
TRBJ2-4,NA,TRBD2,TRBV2,TGTGCCAGCAGTGAAGGGGGAGGGATGGACATTCAGTACTTC,CASSEGGGMDIQYF
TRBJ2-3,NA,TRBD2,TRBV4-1,TGCGCCAGCAGCCAAGAATACTCTACTAGCGGGTTAGGTACGCAGTATTTT,CASSQEYSTSGLGTQYF
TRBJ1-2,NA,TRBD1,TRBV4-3,TGCGCCAGCAGCCAACAACTGACAGGGGCGGGTGGAGGCTACACCTTC,CASSQQLTGAGGGYTF
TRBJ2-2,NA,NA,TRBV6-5,TGTGCCAGCAGTTACTCGCGTCAGGCGGGCACCGGGGAGCTGTTTTTT,CASSYSRQAGTGELFF
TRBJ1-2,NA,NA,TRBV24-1,TGTGCCACCAGTGATTCGGGACGAGGGTACACCTTC,CATSDSGRGYTF
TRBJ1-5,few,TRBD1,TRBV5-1,TGCGCCAGCAGCTTCGGGACAGCTAATCAGCCCCAGCATTTT,CASSFGTANQPQHF
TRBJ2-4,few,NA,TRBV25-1,TGTGCCAGCAGTGACCCTGGACCTGGCATTCAGTACTTC,CASSDPGPGIQYF
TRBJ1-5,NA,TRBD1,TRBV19,TGTGCCAGTAGTACTCGGCTTGGGACAGGGGGCTCCAATAGCAATCAGCCCCAGCATTTT,CASSTRLGTGGSNSNQPQHF
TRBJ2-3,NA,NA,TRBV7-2,TGTGCCAGCAGCTTAGCGAACTTAGCGACAGATACGCAGTATTTT,CASSLANLATDTQYF
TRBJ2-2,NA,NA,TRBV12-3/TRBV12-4,TGTGCCAGCAGTTCAAATCTCGGGACCGGGGAGCTGTTTTTT,CASSSNLGTGELFF
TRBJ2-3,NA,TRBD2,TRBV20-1,TGCAGTGCAGGCCCTAGCGGGGGGGCAAATACGCAGTATTTT,CSAGPSGGANTQYF
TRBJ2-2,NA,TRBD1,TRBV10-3,TGTGCCATCAGTGACGGACAGGGGACCGGGGAGCTGTTTTTT,CAISDGQGTGELFF
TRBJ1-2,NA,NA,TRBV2,TGTGCCAGCCCTGGTCGGGACTATGGCTACACCTTC,CASPGRDYGYTF
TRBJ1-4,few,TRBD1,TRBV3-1,TGTGCCAGCAGCCTGAGGACAGGGTGGAATGAAAAACTGTTTTTT,CASSLRTGWNEKLFF
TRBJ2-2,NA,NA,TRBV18,TGTGCCAGCTCACCAAGTGTTCCGGGAGCCGGCGGGGAGCTGTTTTTT,CASSPSVPGAGGELFF
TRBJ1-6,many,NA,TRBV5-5,TGTGCCAGCAGCTTGGACGCCAGGGGTAGTTCACCCCTCCACTTT,CASSLDARGSSPLHF
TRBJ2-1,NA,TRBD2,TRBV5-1,TGCGCCAGCAGCCAGAGGGGAACTTTAGCGGGAGTGGGAGACAATGAGCAGTTCTTC,CASSQRGTLAGVGDNEQFF
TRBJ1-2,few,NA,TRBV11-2,TGTGCCAGCAGCCTCGTAGGAGGGCAAGATGGAGATGGCTACACCTTC,CASSLVGGQDGDGYTF
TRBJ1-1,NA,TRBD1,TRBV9,TGTGCCAGCAGCTCGGGGACAGGGTGGGACACTGAAGCTTTCTTT,CASSSGTGWDTEAFF
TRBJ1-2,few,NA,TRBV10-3,TGTGCCATCAGTGAGTACGGGACGGAGGCTAACTATGGCTACACCTTC,CAISEYGTEANYGYTF
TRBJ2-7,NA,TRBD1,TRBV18,TGTGCCAGCATGCCAGGGGGCCCCTACGAGCAGTACTTC,CASMPGGPYEQYF
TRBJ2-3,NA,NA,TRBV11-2,TGTGCCAGCAGCTTAGATTTCGGTTACCGCGGGGATACGCAGTATTTT,CASSLDFGYRGDTQYF
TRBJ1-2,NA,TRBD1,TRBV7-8,TGTGCCAGCAGCTTAGAGGGACAGAGCTATGGCTACACCTTC,CASSLEGQSYGYTF
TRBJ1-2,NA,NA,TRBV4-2,TGTGCCAGCAGCCAAGAGCAGGGAGACTATGGCTACACCTTC,CASSQEQGDYGYTF
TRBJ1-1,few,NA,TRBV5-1,TGCGCCAGCAGCTTGGATGGCAGGGGGAACACTGAAGCTTTCTTT,CASSLDGRGNTEAFF
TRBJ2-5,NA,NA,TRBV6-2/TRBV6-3,TGTGCCAGCAGTTCTCGTCCGCAACCAGGGGCAGAGACCCAGTACTTC,CASSSRPQPGAETQYF
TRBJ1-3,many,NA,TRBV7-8,TGTGCCAGCAGCTTAGCGTATGGCAGGGGCTCTGGAAACACCATATATTTT,CASSLAYGRGSGNTIYF
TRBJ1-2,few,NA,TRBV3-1,TGTGCCAGCAGCCAAGCGGTCACCGATAACTATGGCTACACCTTC,CASSQAVTDNYGYTF
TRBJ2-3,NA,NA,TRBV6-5,TGTGCCAGCAGTTACGTCTTAAACACAGATACGCAGTATTTT,CASSYVLNTDTQYF